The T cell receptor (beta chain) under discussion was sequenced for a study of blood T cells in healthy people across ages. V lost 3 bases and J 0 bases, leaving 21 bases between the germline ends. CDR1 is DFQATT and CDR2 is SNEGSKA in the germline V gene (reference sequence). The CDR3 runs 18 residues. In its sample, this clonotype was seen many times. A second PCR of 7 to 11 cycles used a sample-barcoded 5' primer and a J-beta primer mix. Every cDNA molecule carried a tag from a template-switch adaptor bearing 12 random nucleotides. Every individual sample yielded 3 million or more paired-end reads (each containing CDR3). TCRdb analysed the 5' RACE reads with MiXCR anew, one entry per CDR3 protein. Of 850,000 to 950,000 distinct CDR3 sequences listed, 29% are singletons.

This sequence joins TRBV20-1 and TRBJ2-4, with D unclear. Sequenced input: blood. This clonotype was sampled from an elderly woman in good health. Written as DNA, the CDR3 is TGCAGTGCTAGGGGTTCCATTGGGTCTGCTGCAGCCAAAAACATTCAGTACTTC. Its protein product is CSARGSIGSAAAKNIQYF.